The next 21 T cell receptor beta chains were all read from a single sample in a study of cytomegalovirus exposure and HLA in healthy donors. PCR amplification relied on 60 Vbeta primers (plus 13 Jbeta primers). The repertoire was sequenced with immunoSEQ multiplex PCR; TCRdb's copy has only in-frame clones and lacks some. This sample has about 100,000 clones; around 80% occur once, and the top ten carry about 0.79%. Input material: PBMCs. The receptors shown here come from a woman aged 55-75 years in good health and CMV-seronegative.

This chain uses TRBV7-2 with TRBJ2-7; tentative D call: TRBD1 (5 bases). Germline CDR1 SGHTA, CDR2 FQGNSA. Deletions cut 7 bases from V and 4 bases from J, with 17 bases between. CDR3 length: 14 amino acids. The CDR3 sequence is CASTHGQGQYEQYF. The CDR3 DNA follows: TGTGCCAGCACCCACGGGCAGGGTCAATACGAGCAGTACTTC.

Here the CDR3 DNA reads TGTGCCAGTAGCTACGGACTAGCAGACAATGAGCAGTTCTTC. Translation gives CASSYGLADNEQFF. The chain couples TRBV19 to TRBJ2-1; TRBD2 matches at 8 bases. J gave up 5 bases and V 6 bases, and 6 bases lay outside the gene matches. The CDR3 has 14 residues. In germline, CDR1 is LNHDA, CDR2 SQIVND (reference sequence).

The chain recombines TRBV7-2 with TRBJ1-1, with 11 bases lining up with TRBD1. The germline CDR1 and CDR2 sequences are SGHTA and FQGNSA. Trimming at V came to 5 bases and at J to 7 bases, leaving 6 bases not matched to a gene. The CDR3 extends over 14 amino acids. CDR3 protein: CASSRDRGFGEAFF. The CDR3 DNA sequence: TGTGCCAGCAGCCGGGACAGGGGGTTCGGTGAAGCTTTCTTT.

This clone was observed once. V and J are TRBV19 and TRBJ1-2; TRBD1 is a possible D gene (6 bases). Germline loops: CDR1 LNHDA, CDR2 SQIVND (reference sequence). Trimming cost V 8 bases and J 4 bases, with 17 bases left between them. The CDR3 extends over 14 amino acids. CDR3 sequence (DNA): TGTGCCAGTCTCCCGGACAGATCAAGCTATGGCTACACCTTC. Amino acid sequence: CASLPDRSSYGYTF.

The chain couples TRBV30 to TRBJ2-2, with no clear D. The V end lost 2 bases, the J end lost 2 bases, and 15 bases lay between the germline ends. There are 16 residues in the CDR3. Germline CDR1 reads GTSNPN; CDR2 reads SVGIG (reference sequence). The CDR3 nucleotides are TGTGCCTGGAGTTCCCTCCCTTCGGTAAACACCGGGGAGCTGTTTTTT. This sequence encodes CAWSSLPSVNTGELFF.

This clone was detected a few times. The chain employs TRBV5-1 and TRBJ2-3; D is unresolved. The CDR3 totals 14 residues. Trimming pared 0 bases from V and 2 bases from J, leaving 7 bases between. Per germline, CDR1 SGHRS and CDR2 YFSETQ. The CDR3 sequence is CASSLDSPTDTQYF. CDR3 nucleotide sequence: TGCGCCAGCAGCTTGGACTCCCCCACAGATACGCAGTATTTT.

The chain links TRBV19 to TRBJ1-1, with a weak D call TRBD1 (6 bases). This CDR3 is 15 amino acids long. V lost 1 base to trimming and J lost 7 bases, with 16 bases between them. The germline CDR1 and CDR2 sequences are LNHDA and SQIVND (reference sequence). CDR3 sequence: CASSIAHRVESEAFF. In DNA, the CDR3 is TGTGCCAGTAGTATAGCCCACAGGGTGGAGAGTGAAGCTTTCTTT.

This sequence joins TRBV6-1 and TRBJ1-5; the match to TRBD1 covers 7 bases. V trimming: 7 bases; J trimming: 9 bases; junction bases outside the gene matches: 12. The CDR3 is 14 amino acids. Germline CDR1 and CDR2: MNHNS and SASEGT. The CDR3 spells CASTTDRVGRPQHF. The CDR3 DNA reads TGTGCCAGCACCACAGACAGGGTGGGTCGGCCCCAGCATTTT.

The chain employs TRBV10-1 and TRBJ2-3; 15 bases fit TRBD2. The J segment lost 4 bases and the V segment lost 5 bases, leaving 4 bases of the junction unmatched. The CDR3 runs to 16 residues. The germline V gene has CDR1 WNHNN and CDR2 SYGVQD (reference sequence). As DNA, the CDR3 is TGCGCCAGCAGTACCGGGACTAGCGGGAGGTCAGATACGCAGTATTTT. It specifies CASSTGTSGRSDTQYF.

The rearrangement uses TRBV29-1 and TRBJ2-2; D perhaps matches TRBD1 (7 bases). Germline V lookup: CDR1 SQVTM, CDR2 ANQGSEA. The CDR3 is 14 amino acids. V gave up 1 base and J gave up 3 bases, with 9 bases separating them. CDR3: CSVEAGGYTGELFF. As DNA, the CDR3 is TGCAGCGTTGAAGCAGGGGGGTACACCGGGGAGCTGTTTTTT.

Here the CDR3 reads CASARDRLNYEQYF. The CDR3 nucleotides read TGCGCCAGCGCGCGGGACAGGCTAAACTACGAGCAGTACTTC. The rearrangement joins TRBV23-1 to TRBJ2-7, with 8 bases that match TRBD1. TRBV23-1 is reported as an ORF; its role is uncertain. The trim removed 8 bases at V and 3 bases at J, leaving 9 bases unmatched. The CDR3 is 14 amino acids.

V usage is TRBV4-1 and J usage is TRBJ2-3, with D perhaps matching TRBD2 (6 bases). In germline, CDR1 is MGHRA, CDR2 YSYEKL. V was trimmed by 0 bases and J by 2 bases, leaving 15 bases between them. CDR3 length equals 17 residues. CDR3 bases: TGCGCCAGCAGCCAAGAGATATACGGGGGATTCACAGATACGCAGTATTTT. This sequence encodes CASSQEIYGGFTDTQYF.

The chain couples TRBV7-9 to TRBJ2-1, with TRBD2 as a possible D gene (6 bases). Germline values: CDR1 SEHNR, CDR2 FQNEAQ (reference sequence). Trimming removed 2 bases from V and 8 bases from J, with 7 bases in between. CDR3 length: 12 residues. The CDR3 loop is CASSLIADEQFF. In DNA, the CDR3 is TGTGCCAGCAGCTTAATAGCGGATGAGCAGTTCTTC. Full variable domain (remainder filled in from reference TRBV7-9 and TRBJ2-1): DTGVSQNPRHKITKRGQNVTFRCDPISEHNRLYWYRQTLGQGPEFLTYFQNEAQLEKSRLLSDRFSAERPKGSFSTLEIQRTEQGDSAMYLCASSLIADEQFFGPGTRLTVL.

CDR3 nucleotides: TGCGCCAGCAGCCCGGACAGGGGGCAAGGTAGGACTGAAGCTTTCTTT. This gives the protein CASSPDRGQGRTEAFF. V gene TRBV5-1 combines with J gene TRBJ1-1, with 11 bases matching TRBD1. Trimming cost V 4 bases and J 5 bases; bases outside gene matches: 10. The germline V gene has CDR1 SGHRS and CDR2 YFSETQ. This CDR3 is built from 16 residues.

This clone was detected only once. The J gene is TRBJ1-1, the V gene TRBV18; 9 positions match TRBD1. Germline trimming cut 6 bases from V and 3 bases from J; bases unmatched to any gene: 8. The CDR3 sequence is 15 residues long. The germline V gene encodes CDR1 KGHSH and CDR2 LQKENI. The CDR3 loop is CASSYRQGGDTEAFF. CDR3 in DNA: TGTGCCAGCTCTTACCGACAGGGGGGGGACACTGAAGCTTTCTTT.

The chain uses TRBV9 and TRBJ2-7, with D unresolved. CDR1 and CDR2 from the germline V gene are SGDLS and YYNGEE. This CDR3 spans 12 amino acids. With 3 bases removed from V and 6 bases from J, the gap between germline ends came to 10 bases. DNA for the CDR3: TGTGCCAGCAGCGACGGTTCTGGCGAGCAGTACTTC. It specifies CASSDGSGEQYF.

The chain uses TRBV19 and TRBJ1-5; D is possibly TRBD1 (6 bases). V was shortened by 5 bases and J by 4 bases, with 9 bases between the two germline ends. CDR1 is LNHDA and CDR2 is SQIVND in the germline V gene (reference sequence). The CDR3 has 13 amino acids. The CDR3 bases are TGTGCCAGTAGTGGGACACGAAATCAGCCCCAGCATTTT. Its protein is CASSGTRNQPQHF.

The chain recombines TRBV27 with TRBJ2-3; 7 bases are shared with TRBD2. After removal of 0 bases from V and 3 bases from J, the junction contained 6 bases not matched to a gene. The CDR3 is 16 amino acids. Per the germline V gene, CDR1 is MNHEY and CDR2 is SMNVEV (reference sequence). The CDR3 loop reads CASSLSVGRVTDTQYF. CDR3 nucleotide sequence: TGTGCCAGCAGTTTATCGGTTGGGAGGGTTACAGATACGCAGTATTTT.

The chain has TRBV19 and TRBJ1-5; unclear D gene. V was trimmed by 3 bases and J by 2 bases, leaving 11 bases between them. Germline CDR1 and CDR2: LNHDA and SQIVND (reference sequence). This CDR3 has 15 amino acids. The CDR3 reads CASSMDRQRNQPQHF. CDR3 nucleotides: TGTGCCAGTAGTATGGATCGACAACGCAATCAGCCCCAGCATTTT. Based on the CDR3 plus reference TRBV19 and TRBJ1-5, the full variable domain is DGGITQSPKYLFRKEGQNVTLSCEQNLNHDAMYWYRQDPGQGLRLIYYSQIVNDFQKGDIAEGYSVSREKKESFPLTVTSAQKNPTAFYLCASSMDRQRNQPQHFGDGTRLSIL.

J is TRBJ2-5 and V is TRBV7-7, with D perhaps matching TRBD1 (5 bases). Germline values: CDR1 SSHAT, CDR2 FNYEAQ (reference sequence). CDR3 length: 14 amino acids. V was pared by 1 base and J by 3 bases, with 9 bases between. The CDR3 protein is CASSLDPGKETQYF. The CDR3 nucleotides read TGTGCCAGCAGCTTAGATCCAGGGAAAGAGACCCAGTACTTC.

The chain carries TRBV11-2 and TRBJ2-7, with 8 bases fitting TRBD1. The CDR3 is 15 residues long. The germline gives CDR1 SGHAT, CDR2 FQNNGV. After removal of 5 bases from V and 5 bases from J, the junction contained 11 bases not matched to a gene. CDR3 DNA: TGTGCCAGCAGCCCATACACAGGACAGGGTAACGAGCAGTACTTC. As protein: CASSPYTGQGNEQYF.